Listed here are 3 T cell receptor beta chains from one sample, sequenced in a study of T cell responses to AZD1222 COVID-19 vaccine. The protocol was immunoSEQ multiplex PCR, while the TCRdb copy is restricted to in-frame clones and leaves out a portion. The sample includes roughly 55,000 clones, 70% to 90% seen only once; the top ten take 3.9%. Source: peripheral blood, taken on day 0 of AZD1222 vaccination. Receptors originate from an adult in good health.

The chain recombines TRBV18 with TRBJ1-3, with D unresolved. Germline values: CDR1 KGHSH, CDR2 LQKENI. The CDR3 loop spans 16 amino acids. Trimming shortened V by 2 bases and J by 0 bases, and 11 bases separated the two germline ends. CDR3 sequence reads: CASSPRQPSSGNTIYF. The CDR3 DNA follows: TGTGCCAGCTCACCAAGGCAGCCGAGCTCTGGAAACACCATATATTTT.

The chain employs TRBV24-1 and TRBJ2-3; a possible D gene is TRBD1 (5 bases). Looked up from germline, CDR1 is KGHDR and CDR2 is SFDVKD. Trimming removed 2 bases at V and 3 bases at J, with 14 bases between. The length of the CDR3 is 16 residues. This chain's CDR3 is CATSDSDSGLTDTQYF. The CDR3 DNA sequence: TGTGCCACCAGTGATTCAGACAGTGGTTTGACAGATACGCAGTATTTT.

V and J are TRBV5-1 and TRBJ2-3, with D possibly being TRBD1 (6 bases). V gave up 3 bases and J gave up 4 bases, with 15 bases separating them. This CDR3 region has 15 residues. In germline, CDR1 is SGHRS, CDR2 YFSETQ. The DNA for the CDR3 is TGCGCCAGCAGCTCGAGGGGGAAAGAGGCAGATACGCAGTATTTT. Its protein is CASSSRGKEADTQYF.